What follows are 17 T cell receptor beta chains derived from one specimen sequenced in a study of CD8+ T cells in alopecia areata. Punch biopsies of lesional scalp, plus peripheral blood, were taken from alopecia areata patients. Extracted from the samples, RNA was reverse transcribed into cDNA to serve as the sequencing template. Libraries were prepared by immunoSEQ multiplex PCR; TCRdb keeps only in-frame clonotypes and omits some of them. Of some 9,800 clones in the sample, 50% to 80% are singletons; the top ten hold around 15%. The sequenced sample consisted of skin. These TCRs come from a human donor with alopecia areata.

The chain uses TRBV7-2 and TRBJ2-5; TRBD1 or TRBD2 may be the D gene (6 bases each). The CDR3 has 14 residues. Trimming took off 2 bases at V and 4 bases at J, with 11 bases between the two ends. The germline V gene has CDR1 SGHTA and CDR2 FQGNSA. The CDR3 protein is CASSLNRGRETQYF. For the CDR3, the DNA is TGTGCCAGCAGCTTAAATCGGGGGCGAGAGACCCAGTACTTC.

V gene TRBV6-6 combines with J gene TRBJ2-5, with D unresolved. This CDR3 region has 15 residues. Trimming shortened V by 4 bases and J by 5 bases, and 17 bases separated the two germline ends. Germline V gene sequence: CDR1 MNHNY, CDR2 SVGAGI (reference sequence). CDR3 in amino acids: CASSSQRAPRETQYF. In DNA form, the CDR3 reads TGTGCCAGCAGTTCCCAAAGGGCCCCGAGGGAGACCCAGTACTTC.

The V and J genes are TRBV2 and TRBJ2-3; D is perhaps TRBD1 (5 bases). V dropped 7 bases and J dropped 0 bases, with 8 bases sitting between them. CDR1 is SNHLY and CDR2 is FYNNEI in the germline V gene. The CDR3 consists of 13 residues. CDR3 DNA sequence: TGTGCCAGCATAACAGGTAGCACAGATACGCAGTATTTT. It yields the protein CASITGSTDTQYF.

The V and J genes are TRBV6-1 and TRBJ1-1, with D maybe TRBD1 (6 bases). CDR3 length equals 16 residues. Germline values: CDR1 MNHNS, CDR2 SASEGT. V lost 3 bases, J lost 3 bases, and 17 bases lay in between. The CDR3 region has the DNA TGTGCCAGCAGTGATCTTGACAGGAAGGGGGACACTGAAGCTTTCTTT. This encodes CASSDLDRKGDTEAFF.

V usage is TRBV27 and J usage is TRBJ2-1; the D gene could be TRBD1 or TRBD2 (6 bases each). This CDR3 contains 14 residues. From germline, CDR1 is MNHEY and CDR2 SMNVEV (reference sequence). V lost 5 bases and J 7 bases, leaving 15 bases between the germline ends. The DNA for the CDR3 is TGTGCCAGCAGTGTGACTAGGGGGGTGAATGAGCAGTTCTTC. Its protein product is CASSVTRGVNEQFF.

This clone was counted only a few times. This rearrangement joins TRBV6-5 to TRBJ1-2; no firm D call. CDR3 length: 14 amino acids. Germline V CDR1 and CDR2: MNHEY, SVGAGI. Deletions cut 2 bases from V and 5 bases from J, with 12 bases between. The CDR3 protein is CASSYKGPEYGYTF. The CDR3 nucleotides read TGTGCCAGCAGTTACAAGGGCCCAGAGTATGGCTACACCTTC.

This chain joins TRBV18 and TRBJ1-2; possible D gene TRBD1, 6 bases. Germline-derived CDR1 and CDR2 are KGHSH and LQKENI. CDR3 length equals 16 residues. The V end lost 2 bases, the J end lost 4 bases, and 17 bases lay between the germline ends. The CDR3 loop is CASSPGTGTGIYGYTF. The CDR3 coding sequence is TGTGCCAGCTCACCAGGGACGGGAACAGGGATCTATGGCTACACCTTC. The full variable domain, its missing parts supplied by reference TRBV18 and TRBJ1-2, is NAGVMQNPRHLVRRRGQEARLRCSPMKGHSHVYWYRQLPEEGLKFMVYLQKENIIDESGMPKERFSAEFPKEGPSILRIQQVVRGDSAAYFCASSPGTGTGIYGYTFGSGTRLTVV.

The CDR3 bases are TGCAGCGTATACACAGGGAACGAGCAGTTCTTC. Amino acids: CSVYTGNEQFF. V is TRBV29-1 and J is TRBJ2-1; the D gene is possibly TRBD1 (6 bases). The CDR3 loop spans 11 amino acids. V lost 6 bases and J 10 bases, leaving 13 bases between the germline ends. Germline CDR1 reads SQVTM; CDR2 reads ANQGSEA.

This clone was seen a single time. The V and J genes are TRBV6-6 and TRBJ1-2; a possible D gene is TRBD1 (5 bases). CDR1 is MNHNY, CDR2 SVGAGI, per germline (reference sequence). The CDR3 extends over 16 amino acids. The V and J ends lost 2 bases and 2 bases respectively, with 15 bases between them. In DNA form, the CDR3 reads TGTGCCAGCAGTTACGGGACGGGCTCAAGCAACTATGGCTACACCTTC. Its translation is CASSYGTGSSNYGYTF.

The chain combines TRBV5-8 with TRBJ2-1; no reliable D call. CDR3 size: 14 residues. Germline assignment: CDR1 SGHTS and CDR2 YDEGEE. Trimming took 2 bases from V and 5 from J, leaving 11 bases between them. The CDR3 DNA follows: TGTGCCAGCAGCTTTCGCGCAGGCCACAATGAGCAGTTCTTC. It codes for CASSFRAGHNEQFF.

The gene calls are TRBV5-1 and TRBJ2-2; 8 nucleotides align to TRBD2. V lost 5 bases to trimming and J lost 4 bases; unmatched junction nucleotides: 7. The germline V gene encodes CDR1 SGHRS and CDR2 YFSETQ. This CDR3 region has 15 residues. The CDR3 nucleotides are TGCGCCAGCAGTCCAGCGGGAGCGCCCACCGGGGAGCTGTTTTTT. This translates into CASSPAGAPTGELFF.

The rearrangement joins TRBV6-5 to TRBJ2-2, with TRBD2 identical over 8 bases. This CDR3 is built from 15 residues. Unmatched junction bases numbered 8, after V lost 6 bases and J lost 5 bases. In germline, CDR1 is MNHEY, CDR2 SVGAGI. This CDR3 is CASSYGLAGTGELFF. The CDR3 DNA reads as TGTGCCAGCAGCTATGGACTAGCTGGGACCGGGGAGCTGTTTTTT.

The chain links TRBV28 to TRBJ2-7, with a possible D match to TRBD1 (6 bases). Germline lookup yields CDR1 MDHEN and CDR2 SYDVKM. Trimming cost V 7 bases and J 2 bases, with 15 bases left between them. CDR3 length equals 14 residues. CDR3: CASTDRTATYEQYF. CDR3 nucleotides: TGTGCCAGCACCGACAGGACAGCCACCTACGAGCAGTACTTC.

The CDR3 DNA reads as TGTGCCAGCAGCTACGGGACCTATGCAACTAATGAAAAACTGTTTTTT. Translating it yields CASSYGTYATNEKLFF. The chain recombines TRBV11-2 with TRBJ1-4; tentatively, D is TRBD1 (5 bases). Germline loops: CDR1 SGHAT, CDR2 FQNNGV. Between the trimmed V and J ends, which lost 4 bases and 0 bases, there was a span of 12 bases. There are 16 residues in the CDR3.

The chain joins TRBV29-1 to TRBJ2-1, with 10 nucleotides matching TRBD2. Trimming cost V 1 base and J 9 bases; bases outside gene matches: 6. The CDR3 loop spans 14 amino acids. Germline assignment: CDR1 SQVTM and CDR2 ANQGSEA. The chain's CDR3 is CSVEAIAGGGEQFF. The CDR3 nucleotides read TGCAGCGTTGAAGCAATAGCGGGAGGAGGTGAGCAGTTCTTC.

This clone came up once. The gene calls are TRBV5-1 and TRBJ1-2; D is perhaps TRBD1 (5 bases). There are 13 residues in the CDR3. Germline-derived CDR1 and CDR2 are SGHRS and YFSETQ. The germline V and J ends were trimmed by 7 bases and 8 bases, with 18 bases remaining between them. Here the CDR3 reads CASGIGTRDGYTF. In DNA form, the CDR3 reads TGCGCCAGCGGGATCGGTACGAGGGACGGCTACACCTTC.

The chain has TRBV5-1 and TRBJ2-3, with D possibly being TRBD1 (5 bases). This CDR3 spans 15 amino acids. With 0 bases removed from V and 0 bases from J, the gap between germline ends came to 8 bases. Per germline, CDR1 SGHRS and CDR2 YFSETQ. The CDR3 DNA reads as TGCGCCAGCAGCTTGGTTCCAGGGAGCACAGATACGCAGTATTTT. Its protein is CASSLVPGSTDTQYF.